Below are 26 T cell receptor beta chains sequenced from a single sample in a study of T cell repertoires in cytomegalovirus infection. These TCRs' antigens remain unknown. MiXCR, run by TCRdb on the reads, gives a single entry per CDR3 protein. Among about 100,000 distinct CDR3 sequences listed, roughly 39% were seen once. The specimen was CD8+ T cells from cultured PBMCs, collected from culture after CMV antigen stimulation. The origin of the receptors is a human donor in good health (CMV status not recorded). Some clones in this sample may be carry-over from other donors' samples.

The V call is TRBV6-1, the J call TRBJ2-7; D is possibly TRBD1 (6 bases). Trimming left V 4 bases short and J 5 bases short, with 9 bases between. The germline V gene encodes CDR1 MNHNS and CDR2 SASEGT. CDR3 length: 12 residues. Here the CDR3 reads CASSGGTNEQYF. The DNA for the CDR3 is TGTGCCAGCAGTGGTGGGACAAACGAGCAGTACTTC.

In this sample, this clonotype turned up a few times. The chain carries TRBV7-8 and TRBJ2-1, with D possibly being TRBD1 (6 bases). CDR3 length: 17 amino acids. Germline V gene lookup returns CDR1 SGHVS and CDR2 FQNEAQ. V was shortened by 4 bases and J by 0 bases, with 16 bases between the two germline ends. CDR3 in DNA: TGTGCCAGCAGCTGGGGCGTAGGGGGTAGCTCCTACAATGAGCAGTTCTTC. This sequence encodes CASSWGVGGSSYNEQFF.

This clonotype was recorded once. The rearrangement uses TRBV9 and TRBJ1-1, with 8 positions matching TRBD1. After removal of 0 bases from V and 11 bases from J, the junction contained 15 bases not matched to a gene. Germline V gives CDR1 SGDLS, CDR2 YYNGEE. The CDR3 consists of 16 residues. Here the CDR3 reads CASSVEGTGPMKRAFF. CDR3 DNA sequence: TGTGCCAGCAGCGTAGAGGGGACAGGACCTATGAAGAGGGCTTTCTTT.

V usage is TRBV12-3 or TRBV12-4 and J usage is TRBJ2-5; possibly TRBD1 for D (6 bases). The CDR3 contains 16 residues. Trimming removed 1 base from V and 3 bases from J, with 15 bases in between. CDR3 region: CASSLGLWTDKETQYF. The CDR3 coding sequence is TGTGCCAGCAGTTTAGGTCTTTGGACAGACAAAGAGACCCAGTACTTC.

V and J are TRBV2 and TRBJ2-2; D possibly corresponds to TRBD1 (5 bases). Germline V gene lookup returns CDR1 SNHLY and CDR2 FYNNEI. V lost 6 bases and J lost 3, with 5 bases in between. This CDR3 is built from 12 residues. CDR3 sequence (DNA): TGTGCCAGCAGAGGGGACACCGGGGAGCTGTTTTTT. Its protein product is CASRGDTGELFF.

The chain employs TRBV24-1 and TRBJ2-3; 9 bases align to TRBD1. The ends lost 1 base at V and 2 bases at J; junction bases unmatched: 6. Germline lookup yields CDR1 KGHDR and CDR2 SFDVKD. This CDR3 region has 17 residues. The CDR3 is CATSDFLGDRATDTQYF. DNA for the CDR3: TGTGCCACCAGTGATTTTCTAGGGGACAGGGCCACAGATACGCAGTATTTT.

This chain uses TRBV12-3 or TRBV12-4 with TRBJ2-1; 9 bases are a match to TRBD2. This CDR3 is 16 amino acids long. Trimming took 1 base from V and 7 from J; bases not matched to a gene: 8. The CDR3 loop reads CASSLDGGGAGNEQFF. CDR3 DNA sequence: TGTGCCAGCAGTTTAGACGGCGGGGGGGCGGGTAATGAGCAGTTCTTC.

The V call is TRBV2, the J call TRBJ2-2, with TRBD2 matching over 9 bases. With 4 bases clipped from V and 4 bases from J, the junction kept 7 bases outside the gene matches. The V gene's germline CDR1 is SNHLY and CDR2 FYNNEI. The CDR3 contains 16 residues. Here the CDR3 DNA reads TGTGCCAGCAGTGCCGGGCGGGGGGGCCCCACCGGGGAGCTGTTTTTT. Translating gives CASSAGRGGPTGELFF.

The chain couples TRBV27 to TRBJ2-1, with D possibly TRBD1 on 5 matching bases. The CDR3 length is 12 residues. Germline CDR1 is MNHEY and CDR2 is SMNVEV (reference sequence). V was trimmed by 4 bases and J by 10 bases, leaving 11 bases between them. As DNA, the CDR3 is TGTGCCAGCAGTTCCCCTCGGACAGAGCAGTTCTTC. Protein product: CASSSPRTEQFF.

The chain couples TRBV27 to TRBJ2-3, with a tentative D call TRBD2 (6 bases). The germline gives CDR1 MNHEY, CDR2 SMNVEV (reference sequence). The CDR3 length is 13 residues. The germline V and J ends were trimmed by 2 bases and 7 bases, with 10 bases remaining between them. The CDR3 nucleotides read TGTGCCAGCAGTTTAGTGGGGGGAAATACGCAGTATTTT. As protein: CASSLVGGNTQYF.

The genes are TRBV6-2 or TRBV6-3 and TRBJ1-1, with 8 positions matching TRBD1. In germline, CDR1 is MNHEY, CDR2 SVGEGT. J lost 2 bases, V lost 7 bases, and 6 bases had no gene match. There are 14 residues in the CDR3. CDR3 sequence: CASTWTGKNTEAFF. The CDR3 coding sequence is TGTGCCAGCACTTGGACAGGGAAAAACACTGAAGCTTTCTTT.

This clonotype was found a few times. V and J are TRBV12-3 or TRBV12-4 and TRBJ2-3; the match to TRBD1 covers 11 bases. V shed 5 bases, J shed 4 bases, and the junction held 5 bases outside the gene matches. CDR3 length: 15 amino acids. The CDR3 region has the DNA TGTGCCAGCAGTCCCGGGACAGGGGGACCAGATACGCAGTATTTT. It is translated as CASSPGTGGPDTQYF.

The chain has TRBV28 and TRBJ2-2, with 7 bases aligning to TRBD1. This CDR3 contains 15 residues. CDR1 is MDHEN, CDR2 SYDVKM, per germline. The V segment lost 6 bases and the J segment 6 bases; nucleotides outside the gene matches: 10. CDR3 sequence (DNA): TGTGCCAGCAGCTGGGGACCAGGGGGTCCCGGGGAGCTGTTTTTT. Its translation: CASSWGPGGPGELFF.

The J gene is TRBJ1-5, the V gene TRBV19; TRBD1 is a possible D gene (5 bases). Germline CDR1 LNHDA, CDR2 SQIVND (reference sequence). This CDR3 spans 15 amino acids. Trimming shortened V by 5 bases and J by 1 base, and 12 bases separated the two germline ends. Here the CDR3 DNA reads TGTGCCAGTAGTGGCGGGACGGCGAGCAATCAGCCCCAGCATTTT. It yields the protein CASSGGTASNQPQHF.

V gene TRBV10-3 combines with J gene TRBJ1-2, with D unresolved. The germline V gene encodes CDR1 ENHRY and CDR2 SYGVKD. The CDR3 sequence is 14 residues long. With 0 bases removed from V and 5 bases from J, the gap between germline ends came to 10 bases. The CDR3 here is CAISESVREYGYTF. DNA for the CDR3: TGTGCCATCAGTGAGTCGGTTCGGGAATATGGCTACACCTTC.

The chain links TRBV20-1 to TRBJ1-5; D remains ambiguous. V lost 5 bases and J lost 4, with 21 bases in between. Germline loops: CDR1 DFQATT, CDR2 SNEGSKA (reference sequence). The CDR3 is 16 amino acids. The CDR3 protein is CSAQKKDLGNNQPQHF. The CDR3 region has the DNA TGCAGTGCTCAGAAAAAAGACCTGGGGAATAATCAGCCCCAGCATTTT.

This clonotype was picked up many times. The rearrangement links TRBV12-3 or TRBV12-4 to TRBJ2-7, with 9 bases aligning to TRBD1. This CDR3 contains 15 residues. V lost 5 bases, J lost 3 bases, and 8 bases stayed unmatched. The CDR3 nucleotides are TGTGCCAGCAGTCCCCTGGAGACAGGGGGCTACGAGCAGTACTTC. As protein: CASSPLETGGYEQYF.

V is TRBV6-8 and J is TRBJ2-1; D is possibly TRBD2 (7 bases). Per germline, CDR1 MNHGY and CDR2 SAAAGT. Trimming took 2 bases from V and 6 from J, leaving 20 bases between them. This CDR3 has 17 residues. CDR3 protein: CASSYHLRGGASNEQFF. Written as DNA, the CDR3 is TGTGCCAGCAGTTACCACCTAAGGGGGGGGGCCAGCAATGAGCAGTTCTTC.

The rearrangement joins TRBV7-9 to TRBJ1-1; D uncertain. From germline, CDR1 is SEHNR and CDR2 FQNEAQ (reference sequence). This CDR3 is built from 15 residues. The germline V and J ends were trimmed by 4 bases and 0 bases, with 12 bases remaining between them. CDR3 residues: CASSSFGRVNTEAFF. The CDR3 DNA reads TGTGCCAGCAGCTCCTTTGGACGGGTGAACACTGAAGCTTTCTTT. Full variable domain (outside the CDR3, taken from reference TRBV7-9 and TRBJ1-1): DTGVSQNPRHKITKRGQNVTFRCDPISEHNRLYWYRQTLGQGPEFLTYFQNEAQLEKSRLLSDRFSAERPKGSFSTLEIQRTEQGDSAMYLCASSSFGRVNTEAFFGQGTRLTVV.

This clonotype came up many times. The V and J genes are TRBV19 and TRBJ2-1; D not resolved. V was cut by 3 bases and J by 6 bases, with 9 bases left in between. This CDR3 contains 13 residues. The germline gives CDR1 LNHDA, CDR2 SQIVND (reference sequence). The CDR3 region has the DNA TGTGCCAGTAGTATTCTAGGTCGCAATGAGCAGTTCTTC. This gives the protein CASSILGRNEQFF.

The rearrangement links TRBV7-2 to TRBJ2-1; D may be TRBD1 (7 bases). The V end was cut by 6 bases, the J end by 10 bases, with 16 bases between. The CDR3 contains 13 residues. CDR1 is SGHTA and CDR2 is FQGNSA in the germline V gene. For the CDR3, the DNA is TGTGCCAGCAGATTGGAGGGGGCCAGCGAGCAGTTCTTC. Translation: CASRLEGASEQFF.

This chain connects TRBV11-2 to TRBJ2-3; D tentatively fits TRBD1 or TRBD2 (5 bases each). V was cut by 4 bases and J by 4 bases, with 15 bases left in between. Germline V gene data show CDR1 as SGHAT and CDR2 as FQNNGV. This CDR3 comprises 15 residues. CDR3 loop: CASSSWGREPDTQYF. The DNA for the CDR3 is TGTGCCAGCAGCTCCTGGGGGAGAGAGCCAGATACGCAGTATTTT. The full variable domain, its missing parts supplied by reference TRBV11-2 and TRBJ2-3, is EAGVAQSPRYKIIEKRQSVAFWCNPISGHATLYWYQQILGQGPKLLIQFQNNGVVDDSQLPKDRFSAERLKGVDSTLKIQPAKLEDSAVYLCASSSWGREPDTQYFGPGTRLTVL.

The genes are TRBV6-1 and TRBJ1-1; D possibly corresponds to TRBD1 (6 bases). The CDR3 length is 14 residues. V shed 6 bases and J shed 5 bases, with 16 bases lying between them. CDR1 MNHNS and CDR2 SASEGT come from the germline V gene. The CDR3 DNA reads as TGTGCCAGCAGATACAGGGAGGGCGGGACTGAAGCTTTCTTT. As protein: CASRYREGGTEAFF.

This clonotype was detected once. The chain joins TRBV9 to TRBJ2-5; a possible D gene is TRBD1 (5 bases). Trimming pared 5 bases from V and 4 bases from J, leaving 18 bases between. Germline loops: CDR1 SGDLS, CDR2 YYNGEE. This CDR3 comprises 15 residues. This CDR3 is CASSATDITGETQYF. The CDR3 DNA sequence: TGTGCCAGCAGTGCGACGGACATAACCGGAGAGACCCAGTACTTC.

This clonotype showed up just a few times. The chain is built from TRBV25-1 and TRBJ2-1; 9 nucleotides align to TRBD2. The junction had 12 bases not matched to a gene; V was cut back by 2 bases and J by 7 bases. The CDR3 sequence is 17 residues long. The germline gives CDR1 MGHDK, CDR2 SYGVNS. The CDR3 DNA reads as TGTGCCAGCAGTGAAAGGGGCGGCGGGGGGGCTACAAATGAGCAGTTCTTC. Its translation: CASSERGGGGATNEQFF.

This chain links TRBV7-9 with TRBJ1-5; D gene unclear. The germline V and J ends were trimmed by 5 bases and 0 bases, with 8 bases remaining between them. Germline V CDR1 and CDR2: SEHNR, FQNEAQ (reference sequence). The CDR3 covers 14 residues. The CDR3 is CASSPDDSNQPQHF. In nucleotides, the CDR3 is TGTGCCAGCAGCCCGGACGATAGCAATCAGCCCCAGCATTTT.